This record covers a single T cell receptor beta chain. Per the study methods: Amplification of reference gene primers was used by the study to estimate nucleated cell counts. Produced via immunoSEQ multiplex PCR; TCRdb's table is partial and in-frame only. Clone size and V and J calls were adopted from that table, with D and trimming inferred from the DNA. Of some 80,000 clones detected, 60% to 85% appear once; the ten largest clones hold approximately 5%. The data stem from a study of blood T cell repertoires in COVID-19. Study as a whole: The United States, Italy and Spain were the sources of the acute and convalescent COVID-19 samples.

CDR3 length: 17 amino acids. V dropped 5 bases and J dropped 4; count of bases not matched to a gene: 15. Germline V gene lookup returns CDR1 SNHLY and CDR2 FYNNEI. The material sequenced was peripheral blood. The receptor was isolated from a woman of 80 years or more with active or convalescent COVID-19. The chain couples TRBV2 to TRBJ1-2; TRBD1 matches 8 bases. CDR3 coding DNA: TGTGCCAGCAGTAAGGAGACAGGGGTTGGAATTGTCTATGGCTACACCTTC. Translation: CASSKETGVGIVYGYTF.